This entry describes one T cell receptor (beta chain). This sample stems from a study of blood T cell repertoires in COVID-19. Across the study: Spain, Italy and the United States supplied samples that represented acute and convalescent COVID-19. Sources were T cells, B-cell-depleted T cells, or PBMCs; the material itself was cDNA or gDNA.

Method: immunoSEQ multiplex PCR; TCRdb's copy keeps in-frame clones and lacks some. The table lists around 45,000 clones, about four fifths of them singletons. The CDR3 has 13 amino acids. The germline V gene has CDR1 KGHDR and CDR2 SFDVKD. Trimming took off 7 bases at V and 5 bases at J, with 11 bases between the two ends. The receptor was isolated from a woman in her sixties or seventies with acute or convalescent COVID-19. The chain employs TRBV24-1 and TRBJ1-5; D unclear. What was sequenced was peripheral blood. Here the CDR3 DNA reads TGTGCCACCAGCGCGGGAGTCCATCAGCCCCAGCATTTT. Translating it yields CATSAGVHQPQHF.